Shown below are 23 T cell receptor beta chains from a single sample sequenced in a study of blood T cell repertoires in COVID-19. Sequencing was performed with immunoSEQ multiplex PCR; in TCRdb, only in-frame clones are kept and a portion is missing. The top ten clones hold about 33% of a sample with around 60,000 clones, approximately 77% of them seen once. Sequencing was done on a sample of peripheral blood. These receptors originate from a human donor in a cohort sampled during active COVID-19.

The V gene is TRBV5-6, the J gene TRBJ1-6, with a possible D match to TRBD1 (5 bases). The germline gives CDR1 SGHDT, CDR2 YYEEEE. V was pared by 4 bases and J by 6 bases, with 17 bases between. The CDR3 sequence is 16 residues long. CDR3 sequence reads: CASSLDRGRTNSPLHF. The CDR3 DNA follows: TGTGCCAGCAGCCTAGACAGAGGAAGGACTAATTCACCCCTCCACTTT. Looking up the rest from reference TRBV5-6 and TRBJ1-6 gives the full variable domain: DAGVTQSPTHLIKTRGQQVTLRCSPKSGHDTVSWYQQALGQGPQFIFQYYEEEERQRGNFPDRFSGHQFPNYSSELNVNALLLGDSALYLCASSLDRGRTNSPLHFGNGTRLTVT.

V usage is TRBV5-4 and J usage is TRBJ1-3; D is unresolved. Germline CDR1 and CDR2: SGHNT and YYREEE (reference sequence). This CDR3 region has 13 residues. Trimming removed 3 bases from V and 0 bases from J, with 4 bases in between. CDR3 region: CASSSSSGNTIYF. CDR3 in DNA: TGTGCCAGCAGCTCGAGCTCTGGAAACACCATATATTTT.

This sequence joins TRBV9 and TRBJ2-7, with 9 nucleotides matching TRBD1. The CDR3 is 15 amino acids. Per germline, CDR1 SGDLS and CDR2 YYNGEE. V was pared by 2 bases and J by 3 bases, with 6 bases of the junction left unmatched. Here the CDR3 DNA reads TGTGCCAGCAGCGTCGGGGACAGGGCGTACTACGAGCAGTACTTC. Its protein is CASSVGDRAYYEQYF.

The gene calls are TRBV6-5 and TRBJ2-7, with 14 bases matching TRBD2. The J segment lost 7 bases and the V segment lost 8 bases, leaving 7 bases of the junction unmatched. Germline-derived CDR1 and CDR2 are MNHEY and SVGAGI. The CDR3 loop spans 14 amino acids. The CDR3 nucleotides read TGTGCCAGCCTCCGACTAGCGGGGGGGGGTGAGCAGTACTTC. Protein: CASLRLAGGGEQYF.

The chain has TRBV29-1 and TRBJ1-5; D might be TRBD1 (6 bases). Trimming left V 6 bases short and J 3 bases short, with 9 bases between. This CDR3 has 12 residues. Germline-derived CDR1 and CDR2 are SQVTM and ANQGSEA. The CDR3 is CSVGDINQPQHF. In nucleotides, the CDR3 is TGCAGCGTGGGGGACATCAATCAGCCCCAGCATTTT.

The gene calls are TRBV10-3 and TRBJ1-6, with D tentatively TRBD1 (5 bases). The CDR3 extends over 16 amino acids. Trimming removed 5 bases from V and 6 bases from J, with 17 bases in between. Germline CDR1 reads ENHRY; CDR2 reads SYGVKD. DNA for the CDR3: TGTGCCATCAGTAGGGGTGGACCTTCGCCTAATTCACCCCTCCACTTT. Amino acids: CAISRGGPSPNSPLHF.

The CDR3: CASRPRYTQYF. The DNA for the CDR3 is TGCGCCAGCAGGCCGAGGTATACGCAGTATTTT. V gene TRBV10-1 combines with J gene TRBJ2-3, with unresolved D. Trimming left V 6 bases short and J 7 bases short, with 8 bases between. This CDR3 contains 11 residues. In germline, CDR1 is WNHNN, CDR2 SYGVQD (reference sequence).

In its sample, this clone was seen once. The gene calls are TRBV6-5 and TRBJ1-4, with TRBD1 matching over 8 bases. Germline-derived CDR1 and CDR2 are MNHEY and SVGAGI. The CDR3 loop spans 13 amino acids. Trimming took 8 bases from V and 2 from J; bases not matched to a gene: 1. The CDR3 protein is CASHRGTNEKLFF. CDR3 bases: TGTGCCAGCCACAGGGGGACTAATGAAAAACTGTTTTTT.

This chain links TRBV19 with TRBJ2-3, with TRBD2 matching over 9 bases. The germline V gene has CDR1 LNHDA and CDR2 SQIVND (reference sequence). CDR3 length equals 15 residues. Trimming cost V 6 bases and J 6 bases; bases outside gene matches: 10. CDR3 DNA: TGTGCCAGTAGCCTCGGAGCTAGCGGGATGGATACGCAGTATTTT. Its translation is CASSLGASGMDTQYF.

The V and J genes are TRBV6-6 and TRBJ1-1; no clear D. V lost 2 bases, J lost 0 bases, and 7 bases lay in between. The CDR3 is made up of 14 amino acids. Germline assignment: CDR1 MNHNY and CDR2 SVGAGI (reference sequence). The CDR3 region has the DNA TGTGCCAGCAGTTACCCCGAGATGAACACTGAAGCTTTCTTT. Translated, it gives CASSYPEMNTEAFF.

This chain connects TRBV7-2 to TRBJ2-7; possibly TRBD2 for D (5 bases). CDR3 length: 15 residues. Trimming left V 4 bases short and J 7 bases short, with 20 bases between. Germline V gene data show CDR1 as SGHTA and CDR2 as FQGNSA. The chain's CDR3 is CASSYDYDPLREQYF. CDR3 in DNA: TGTGCCAGCAGCTACGACTACGACCCCCTACGAGAGCAGTACTTC. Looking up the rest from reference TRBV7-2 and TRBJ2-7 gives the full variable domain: GAGVSQSPSNKVTEKGKDVELRCDPISGHTALYWYRQSLGQGLEFLIYFQGNSAPDKSGLPSDRFSAERTGGSVSTLTIQRTQQEDSAVYLCASSYDYDPLREQYFGPGTRLTVT.

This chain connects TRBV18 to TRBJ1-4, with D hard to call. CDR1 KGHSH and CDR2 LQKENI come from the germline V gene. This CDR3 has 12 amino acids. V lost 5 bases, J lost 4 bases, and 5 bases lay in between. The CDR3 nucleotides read TGTGCCAGCTCATCCGGTAATGAAAAACTGTTTTTT. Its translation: CASSSGNEKLFF. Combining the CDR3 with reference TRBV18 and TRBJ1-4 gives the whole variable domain NAGVMQNPRHLVRRRGQEARLRCSPMKGHSHVYWYRQLPEEGLKFMVYLQKENIIDESGMPKERFSAEFPKEGPSILRIQQVVRGDSAAYFCASSSGNEKLFFGSGTQLSVL.

CDR3 sequence (DNA): TGTGCCAGCAGTACCACCCAGGGGGCTGGTGAGACCCAGTACTTC. This gives the protein CASSTTQGAGETQYF. V usage is TRBV6-6 and J usage is TRBJ2-5, with TRBD1 matching 8 bases. Germline-derived CDR1 and CDR2 are MNHNY and SVGAGI (reference sequence). V trimming: 5 bases; J trimming: 5 bases; junction bases outside the gene matches: 10. This CDR3 spans 15 amino acids.

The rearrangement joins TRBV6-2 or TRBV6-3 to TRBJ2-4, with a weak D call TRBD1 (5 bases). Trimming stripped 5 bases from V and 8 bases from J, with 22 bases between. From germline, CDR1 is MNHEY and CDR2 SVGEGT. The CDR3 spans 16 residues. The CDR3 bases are TGTGCCAGCAGTAGGGGCAGTCCTCCACTTGGGGACATTCAGTACTTC. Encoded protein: CASSRGSPPLGDIQYF.

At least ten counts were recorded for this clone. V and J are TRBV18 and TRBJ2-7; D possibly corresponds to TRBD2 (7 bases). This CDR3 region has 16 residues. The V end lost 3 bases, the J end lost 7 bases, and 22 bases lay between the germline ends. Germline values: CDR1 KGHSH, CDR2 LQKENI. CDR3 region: CASSPRGAGAPYEQYF. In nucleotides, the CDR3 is TGTGCCAGCTCACCCCGGGGGGCGGGAGCCCCTTATGAGCAGTACTTC.

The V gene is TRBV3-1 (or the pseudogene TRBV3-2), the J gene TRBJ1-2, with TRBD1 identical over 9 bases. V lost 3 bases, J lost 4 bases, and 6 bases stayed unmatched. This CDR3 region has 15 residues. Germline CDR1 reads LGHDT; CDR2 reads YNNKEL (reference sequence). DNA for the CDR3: TGTGCCAGCAGCCAGCCGGGACAGGGAGTCTATGGCTACACCTTC. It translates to CASSQPGQGVYGYTF.

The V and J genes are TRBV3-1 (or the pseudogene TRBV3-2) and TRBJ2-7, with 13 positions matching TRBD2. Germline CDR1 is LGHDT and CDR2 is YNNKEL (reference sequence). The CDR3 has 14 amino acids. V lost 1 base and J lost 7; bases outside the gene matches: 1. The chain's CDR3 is CASSQGLAGGEQYF. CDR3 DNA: TGTGCCAGCAGCCAAGGACTAGCGGGAGGAGAGCAGTACTTC.

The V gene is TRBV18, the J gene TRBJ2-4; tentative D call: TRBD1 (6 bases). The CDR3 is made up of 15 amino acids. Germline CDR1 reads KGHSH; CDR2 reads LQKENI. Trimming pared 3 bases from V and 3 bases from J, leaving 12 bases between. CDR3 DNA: TGTGCCAGCTCACCGGGGGCCCAAGACAAAAACATTCAGTACTTC. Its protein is CASSPGAQDKNIQYF.

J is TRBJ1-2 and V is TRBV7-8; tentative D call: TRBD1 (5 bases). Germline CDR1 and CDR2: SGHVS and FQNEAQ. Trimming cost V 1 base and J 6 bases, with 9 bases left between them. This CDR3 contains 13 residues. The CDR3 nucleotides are TGTGCCAGCAGCTTAGGAACAGGAGATGGCTACACCTTC. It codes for CASSLGTGDGYTF.

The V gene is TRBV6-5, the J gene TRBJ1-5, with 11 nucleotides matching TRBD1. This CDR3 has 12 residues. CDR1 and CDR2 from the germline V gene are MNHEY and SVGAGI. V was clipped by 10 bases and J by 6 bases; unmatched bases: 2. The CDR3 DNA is TGTGCCACCGGGACAGGGGGTCAGCCCCAGCATTTT. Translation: CATGTGGQPQHF.

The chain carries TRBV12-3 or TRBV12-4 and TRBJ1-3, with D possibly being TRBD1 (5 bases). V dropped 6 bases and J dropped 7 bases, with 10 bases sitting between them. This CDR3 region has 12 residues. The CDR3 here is CASRSPGNTIYF. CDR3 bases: TGTGCCAGCAGGAGCCCAGGGAACACCATATATTTT.

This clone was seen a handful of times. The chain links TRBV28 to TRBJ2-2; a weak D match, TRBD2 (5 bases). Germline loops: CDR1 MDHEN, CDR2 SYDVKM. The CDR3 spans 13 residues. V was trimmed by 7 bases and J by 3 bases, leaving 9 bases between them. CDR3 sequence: CASITRDTGELFF. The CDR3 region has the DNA TGTGCCAGCATCACGCGGGACACCGGGGAGCTGTTTTTT.

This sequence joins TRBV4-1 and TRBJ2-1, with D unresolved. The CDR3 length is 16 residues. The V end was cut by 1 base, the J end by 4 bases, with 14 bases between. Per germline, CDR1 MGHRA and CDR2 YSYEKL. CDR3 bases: TGCGCCAGCAGCCAAGGGCCCACATCTGTTTACAATGAGCAGTTCTTC. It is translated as CASSQGPTSVYNEQFF.